This T cell receptor (beta chain) was sequenced in a study of post-analysis software for immune sequencing data. Findings and caveats of the study: A handful of TRBV segments were significantly more frequent in patients than in controls. TRBV5-6, TRBV5-1 and TRBV20-1 were among these segments.

Built from TCR beta cDNA, the libraries had unique molecular identifiers in them. TCRdb fed the PCR reads into MiXCR, producing one record per CDR3 protein. The top ten hold roughly 4.4% of the sample, which has around 710,000 distinct CDR3 sequences, about 45% seen once. As concerns this clonotype: What it binds is not known.

The CDR3 loop spans 15 amino acids. V lost 6 bases and J lost 6; bases outside the gene matches: 8. Germline V CDR1 and CDR2: MGHDK, SYGVNS. The sample taken for sequencing was blood. This chain links TRBV25-1 with TRBJ2-1; 10 bases agree with TRBD2. This receptor was taken from a girl aged 10 to 17 with multiple sclerosis. CDR3 sequence: CASSDRGLAANEQFF. CDR3 sequence (DNA): TGTGCCAGCAGCGACCGAGGACTAGCGGCCAATGAGCAGTTCTTC. Full variable domain (outside the CDR3, taken from reference TRBV25-1 and TRBJ2-1): EADIYQTPRYLVIGTGKKITLECSQTMGHDKMYWYQQDPGMELHLIHYSYGVNSTEKGDLSSESTVSRIRTEHFPLTLESARPSHTSQYLCASSDRGLAANEQFFGPGTRLTVL.